Following are 3 T cell receptor beta chains from one sample sequenced in a study of beta chain features in type 1 diabetes (dated by TCRdb to the late 2010s). The research as a whole found: In all four CD4+ subsets, TCRB CDR3 length was moderately but significantly shorter in type 1 diabetes patients.

Library preparation used the immunoSEQ multiplex PCR assay. The High Capacity cDNA Reverse Transcription Kit was used to reverse transcribe all of the isolated RNA, meaning that expressed TCRB transcripts were what got sequenced. TCRdb re-hosts the immuneACCESS table, in-frame sequences only. Its copies lack some clones; in the studies checked, an unresolved V gene accounts for under half of them, and the cause for the rest is not known. The sample contains 130,000 or so clones, 9% of them found a single time. In total, the top ten clones hold 0.75% of the sample. These receptors have no known antigen. Sequencing was carried out using central memory CD4+ T cells from blood. The origin of the receptors is a young man with type 1 diabetes.

This chain joins TRBV29-1 and TRBJ2-7, with 7 nucleotides matching TRBD2. The CDR3 covers 15 residues. Looked up from germline, CDR1 is SQVTM and CDR2 is ANQGSEA. V was pared by 6 bases and J by 4 bases, with 15 bases of the junction left unmatched. CDR3 in amino acids: CSVCSGTSLCYEQYF. CDR3 bases: TGCAGCGTCTGCAGCGGGACTTCTCTTTGTTACGAGCAGTACTTC.

This clone was recorded many times. The J gene is TRBJ2-7, the V gene TRBV7-2, with D perhaps matching TRBD2 (7 bases). V dropped 5 bases and J dropped 7 bases, with 18 bases sitting between them. The V gene's germline CDR1 is SGHTA and CDR2 FQGNSA. The CDR3 sequence is 14 residues long. CDR3 bases: TGTGCCAGCAGCCCGCACGGGGGGCCAGTGGAGCAGTACTTC. Its protein is CASSPHGGPVEQYF.

The chain's CDR3 is CASSGLRPGGGSGANVLTF. The CDR3 region has the DNA TGTGCCAGCAGTGGGTTGAGGCCAGGGGGCGGATCTGGGGCCAACGTCCTGACTTTC. The rearrangement links TRBV2 to TRBJ2-6; TRBD1 matches 8 bases. Trimming at V came to 4 bases and at J to 1 base, leaving 12 bases not matched to a gene. The germline V gene has CDR1 SNHLY and CDR2 FYNNEI. The length of the CDR3 is 19 residues. The full variable domain, rest sourced from reference TRBV2 and TRBJ2-6, is EPEVTQTPSHQVTQMGQEVILRCVPISNHLYFYWYRQILGQKVEFLVSFYNNEISEKSEIFDDQFSVERPDGSNFTLKIRSTKLEDSAMYFCASSGLRPGGGSGANVLTFGAGSRLTVL.